These 15 T cell receptor beta chains were sequenced from one sample in a study of identical twins. TCRdb analysed the 5' RACE reads with MiXCR anew, one entry per CDR3 protein. Here the sample spans about 570,000 distinct CDR3 sequences, 9.6% being singletons. In addition, the sample was reused for a study of yellow fever vaccine responses in identical twins.

Sequenced: PBMCs. These receptors were obtained from a woman between 18 and 29 years old in good health.

The table lists this clonotype with a few counts. This sequence joins TRBV12-3 or TRBV12-4 and TRBJ2-5; D is unclear. Trimming took off 3 bases at V and 5 bases at J, with 10 bases between the two ends. This CDR3 comprises 13 residues. The CDR3 coding sequence is TGTGCCAGCAGTTTGACGTGGATTGAGACCCAGTACTTC. This gives the protein CASSLTWIETQYF.

This clonotype appeared a few times. One end of the junction varies from germline; a read error may be responsible. The chain employs TRBV20-1 and TRBJ2-1; TRBD2 matches 7 bases. The CDR3 consists of 14 residues. From germline, CDR1 is DFQATT and CDR2 SNEGSKA (reference sequence). The CDR3 here is CSARGTNVYNEQFF. Written as DNA, the CDR3 is TGCAGTGCAAGAGGGACTAATGTCTACAATGAGCAGTTCTTC.

At least ten counts were recorded for this clonotype. V is TRBV12-3 or TRBV12-4 and J is TRBJ2-7; possibly TRBD2 for D (8 bases). Between the trimmed V and J ends, which lost 7 bases and 3 bases, there was a span of 19 bases. The length of the CDR3 is 15 residues. The CDR3 loop is CASTPTGRGHYEQYF. The CDR3 bases are TGTGCCAGCACCCCAACCGGGAGGGGGCACTACGAGCAGTACTTC.

This clonotype was detected only a few times. At one end the junction does not follow the germline gene, possibly because of a read error. The V and J genes are TRBV7-7 and TRBJ2-5; TRBD2 agrees at 10 bases. Germline V lookup: CDR1 SSHAT, CDR2 FNYEAQ (reference sequence). The CDR3 is 19 amino acids. CDR3 sequence: CASSLVPSGSSGSEETQYF. The CDR3 nucleotides are TGTGCTAGCAGCTTAGTGCCTAGCGGGAGTTCGGGTAGTGAAGAGACCCAGTACTTC.

In its sample, this clonotype was seen many times. Written as DNA, the CDR3 is TGTGCCAGCAGTTTGGCACAGGGGACCGAGCAGTACTTC. Translating gives CASSLAQGTEQYF. V gene TRBV12-3 or TRBV12-4 combines with J gene TRBJ2-7; 7 bases map to TRBD1. The length of the CDR3 is 13 residues. V trimming: 3 bases; J trimming: 6 bases; junction bases outside the gene matches: 5.

This clonotype was counted only a few times. The gene calls are TRBV4-3 and TRBJ2-6; unclear D gene. Looked up from germline, CDR1 is LGHNA and CDR2 is YSLEER. CDR3 length: 18 amino acids. V was trimmed by 0 bases and J by 0 bases, leaving 12 bases between them. The CDR3 protein is CASSQDLDPGSGANVLTF. The CDR3, as DNA: TGCGCCAGCAGCCAAGATCTCGACCCTGGCTCTGGGGCCAACGTCCTGACTTTC.

This chain connects TRBV29-1 to TRBJ2-1; D uncertain. Per the germline V gene, CDR1 is SQVTM and CDR2 is ANQGSEA. The CDR3 loop spans 11 amino acids. The V and J ends lost 6 bases and 8 bases respectively, with 11 bases between them. The chain's CDR3 is CSVTGAHEQFF. The CDR3 DNA is TGCAGCGTGACTGGAGCCCATGAGCAGTTCTTC.

V and J are TRBV7-9 and TRBJ2-7, with 7 bases identical to TRBD1. This CDR3 spans 15 amino acids. J lost 4 bases, V lost 5 bases, and 11 bases had no gene match. Per the germline V gene, CDR1 is SEHNR and CDR2 is FQNEAQ (reference sequence). The CDR3 sequence is CASSPWRQGGYEQYF. In DNA, the CDR3 is TGTGCCAGCAGCCCCTGGAGACAGGGTGGGTACGAGCAGTACTTC.

This clonotype was counted a few times. This chain links TRBV10-3 with TRBJ2-7; no firm D call. This CDR3 spans 15 amino acids. In germline, CDR1 is ENHRY, CDR2 SYGVKD. V gave up 0 bases and J gave up 0 bases, with 9 bases separating them. The CDR3 sequence: CAISESSVLSYEQYF. The CDR3 nucleotides are TGTGCCATCAGTGAGTCCTCAGTTCTCTCCTACGAGCAGTACTTC.

This clonotype was detected a few times. V usage is TRBV3-1 and J usage is TRBJ1-2; no clear D gene. The V gene lost 4 bases and the J gene lost 5 bases, with 17 bases spanning the gap. The germline V gene has CDR1 LGHDT and CDR2 YNNKEL (reference sequence). The CDR3 has 15 amino acids. In nucleotides, the CDR3 is TGTGCCAGCAGCCCTATCACCCCGGCGGAATATGGCTACACCTTC. Translating gives CASSPITPAEYGYTF.

This clonotype was seen a few times. The V call is TRBV5-6, the J call TRBJ2-4; maybe TRBD1 (6 bases). Germline V lookup: CDR1 SGHDT, CDR2 YYEEEE. The CDR3 totals 12 residues. V dropped 2 bases and J dropped 8 bases, with 8 bases sitting between them. The CDR3: CASSFEGDIQYF. CDR3 bases: TGTGCCAGCAGCTTCGAGGGGGACATTCAGTACTTC.

The chain recombines TRBV6-1 with TRBJ2-3; D is perhaps TRBD2 (7 bases). Trimming shortened V by 7 bases and J by 4 bases, and 18 bases separated the two germline ends. CDR1 and CDR2 from the germline V gene are MNHNS and SASEGT. The CDR3 extends over 15 amino acids. CDR3 nucleotide sequence: TGTGCCAGCAAACGGGAAGGGGGGGGCGCAGATACGCAGTATTTT. Protein sequence: CASKREGGGADTQYF.

This clonotype was found many times. The chain combines TRBV18 with TRBJ1-4; the match to TRBD1 covers 8 bases. CDR1 and CDR2 (germline): KGHSH, LQKENI. CDR3 length equals 15 residues. J lost 0 bases, V lost 5 bases, and 2 bases had no gene match. Written as DNA, the CDR3 is TGTGCCAGCTCATCACAGGGGGCAACTAATGAAAAACTGTTTTTT. Residues: CASSSQGATNEKLFF.

This clonotype was detected many times. The V call is TRBV7-2, the J call TRBJ1-1; a weak D match, TRBD1 (5 bases). Per germline, CDR1 SGHTA and CDR2 FQGNSA. Trimming left V 5 bases short and J 4 bases short, with 20 bases between. The CDR3 consists of 16 residues. The CDR3 DNA is TGTGCCAGCAGCCACAGCAGGACGGGGGGGAGCACTGAAGCTTTCTTT. Its translation: CASSHSRTGGSTEAFF.

In its sample, this clonotype was seen many times. The CDR3 DNA reads TGCAGTGCCCCCCGAACCCAGATTTTCTCCTACAATGAGCAGTTCTTC. Translation: CSAPRTQIFSYNEQFF. The chain uses TRBV20-1 and TRBJ2-1, with D uncertain. CDR3 length: 16 residues. The V end lost 6 bases, the J end lost 0 bases, and 18 bases lay between the germline ends. Germline loops: CDR1 DFQATT, CDR2 SNEGSKA (reference sequence).